A selection of T cell receptor beta chains follows, all from one sample in a study of blood T cell repertoires in COVID-19. Profiled with immunoSEQ multiplex PCR; TCRdb holds only in-frame clones, not every one. This sample carries over 200,000 clones, roughly 91% of them seen once, and the ten largest clones take about 0.99%. Sequencing was performed on peripheral blood. These receptors were obtained from a woman in her forties who had recovered from COVID-19. The CDR3 runs from the conserved cysteine through the conserved F or W. Expanded clones get a size class; other rows say once, few or many, or leave the size out.

V: TRBV3-1/TRBV3-2; size: NA; CDR3: CASRAGTGYNEQFF
V: TRBV5-1; size: NA; CDR3: CASSPGQGYYNEQFF
V: TRBV10-3; size: NA; CDR3: CAISETTTGLRF
V: TRBV18; size: NA; CDR3: CASSRNQGGTDTQYF
V: TRBV7-2; size: NA; CDR3: CASSPMGQGGEQFF
V: TRBV10-1; size: NA; CDR3: CASSAAGELFF
V: TRBV30; size: NA; CDR3: CAWSSTGTGGNEQFF
V: TRBV6-5; size: NA; CDR3: CASRGQRNIQYF
V: TRBV29-1; size: once; CDR3: CSVNKGTVGELFF
V: TRBV6-2/TRBV6-3; size: NA; CDR3: CASSPLAGGPEETQYF
V: TRBV24-1; size: NA; CDR3: CATSDPRTGNTDTQYF
V: TRBV9; size: NA; CDR3: CASSLTPEKGGPYGYTF
V: TRBV29-1; size: NA; CDR3: CSARGGTEAFF
V: TRBV19; size: NA; CDR3: CASSTGQGPFYEQYF
V: TRBV19; size: NA; CDR3: CASSIVAGTVGYGYTF
V: TRBV30; size: few; CDR3: CAWRGRGSGKVGQETQYF